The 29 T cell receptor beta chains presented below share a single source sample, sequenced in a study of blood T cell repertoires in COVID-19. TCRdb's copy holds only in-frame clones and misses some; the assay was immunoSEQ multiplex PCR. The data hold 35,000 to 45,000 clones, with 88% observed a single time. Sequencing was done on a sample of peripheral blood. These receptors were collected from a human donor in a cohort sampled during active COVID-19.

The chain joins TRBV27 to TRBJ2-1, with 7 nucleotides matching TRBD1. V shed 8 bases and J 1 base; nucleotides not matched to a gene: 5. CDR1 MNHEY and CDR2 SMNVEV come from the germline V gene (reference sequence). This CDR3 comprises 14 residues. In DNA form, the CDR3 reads TGTGCCAGCGGTAGGGGGCCGTCCTACAATGAGCAGTTCTTC. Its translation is CASGRGPSYNEQFF.

As DNA, the CDR3 is TGTGCCAGCAGCGCCACGGGACTAGCGGGGGTTCCTGAGCAGTTCTTC. The encoded protein is CASSATGLAGVPEQFF. This chain connects TRBV5-6 to TRBJ2-1, with 14 nucleotides matching TRBD2. The CDR3 loop spans 16 amino acids. Trimming took 4 bases from V and 9 from J; bases not matched to a gene: 9. CDR1 is SGHDT and CDR2 is YYEEEE in the germline V gene.

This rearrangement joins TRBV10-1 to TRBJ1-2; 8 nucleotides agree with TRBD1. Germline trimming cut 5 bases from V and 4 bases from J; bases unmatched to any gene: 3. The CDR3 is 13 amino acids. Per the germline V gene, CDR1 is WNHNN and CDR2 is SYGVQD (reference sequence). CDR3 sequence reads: CASSSGGRYGYTF. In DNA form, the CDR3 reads TGCGCCAGCAGTTCAGGGGGCCGCTATGGCTACACCTTC.

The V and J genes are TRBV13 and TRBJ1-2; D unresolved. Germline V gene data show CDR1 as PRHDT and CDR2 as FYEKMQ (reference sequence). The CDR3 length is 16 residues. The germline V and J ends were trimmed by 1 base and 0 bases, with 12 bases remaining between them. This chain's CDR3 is CASSLARRYSNYGYTF. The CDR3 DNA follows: TGTGCCAGCAGCTTAGCCCGCAGATATTCTAACTATGGCTACACCTTC.

The CDR3 sequence: CASSGGDYEQYF. For the CDR3, the DNA is TGTGCCAGCAGCGGGGGGGACTACGAGCAGTACTTC. The chain is built from TRBV3-1 (or the pseudogene TRBV3-2) and TRBJ2-7; 7 nucleotides align to TRBD2. This CDR3 has 12 residues. Germline V CDR1 and CDR2: LGHDT, YNNKEL (reference sequence). J lost 3 bases, V lost 5 bases, and 1 base had no gene match.

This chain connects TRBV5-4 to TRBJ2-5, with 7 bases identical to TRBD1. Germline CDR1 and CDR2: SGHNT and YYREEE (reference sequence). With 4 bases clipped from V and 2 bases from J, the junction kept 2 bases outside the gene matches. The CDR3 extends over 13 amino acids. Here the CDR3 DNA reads TGTGCCAGCAGCCAGGGACAGCAAGAGACCCAGTACTTC. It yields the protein CASSQGQQETQYF.

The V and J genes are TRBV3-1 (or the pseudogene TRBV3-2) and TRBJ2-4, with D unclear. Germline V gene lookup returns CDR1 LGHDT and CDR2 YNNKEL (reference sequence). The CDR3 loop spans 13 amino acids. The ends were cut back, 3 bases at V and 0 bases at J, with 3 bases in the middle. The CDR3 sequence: CASSHLAKNIQYF. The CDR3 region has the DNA TGTGCCAGCAGCCATCTAGCCAAAAACATTCAGTACTTC.

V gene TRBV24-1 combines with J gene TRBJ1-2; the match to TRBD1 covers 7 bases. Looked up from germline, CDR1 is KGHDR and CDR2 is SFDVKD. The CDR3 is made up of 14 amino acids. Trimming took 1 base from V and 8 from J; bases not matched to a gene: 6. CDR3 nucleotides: TGTGCCACCAGTGATTTATTTACAGGGGTGGGCTACACCTTC. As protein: CATSDLFTGVGYTF.

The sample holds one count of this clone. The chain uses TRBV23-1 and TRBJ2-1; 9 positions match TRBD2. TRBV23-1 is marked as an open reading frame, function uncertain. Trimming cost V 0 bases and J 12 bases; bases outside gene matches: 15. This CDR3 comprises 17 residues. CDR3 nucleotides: TGCGCCAGCAGTCAATCGTCCCCTCGCGGGGGGGAAGGGGGGCAGTTCTTC. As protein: CASSQSSPRGGEGGQFF.

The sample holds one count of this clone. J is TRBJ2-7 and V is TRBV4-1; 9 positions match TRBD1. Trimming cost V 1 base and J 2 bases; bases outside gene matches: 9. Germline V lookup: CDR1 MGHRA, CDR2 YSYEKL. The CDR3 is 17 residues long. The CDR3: CASSQASGQGRPYEQYF. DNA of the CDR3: TGCGCCAGCAGCCAAGCGTCGGGACAGGGAAGACCCTACGAGCAGTACTTC.

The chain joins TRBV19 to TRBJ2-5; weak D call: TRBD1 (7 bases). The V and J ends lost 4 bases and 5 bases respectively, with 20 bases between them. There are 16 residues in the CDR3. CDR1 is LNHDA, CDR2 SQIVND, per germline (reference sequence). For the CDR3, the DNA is TGTGCCAGTAGTAGTTCCTACCGGCAGGGGGGTGAGACCCAGTACTTC. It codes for CASSSSYRQGGETQYF.

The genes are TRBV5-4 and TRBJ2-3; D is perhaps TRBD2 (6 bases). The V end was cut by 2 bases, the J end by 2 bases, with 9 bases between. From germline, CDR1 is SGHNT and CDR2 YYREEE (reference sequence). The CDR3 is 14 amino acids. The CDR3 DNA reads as TGTGCCAGCAGCTTCGGGGGATTCACAGATACGCAGTATTTT. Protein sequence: CASSFGGFTDTQYF.

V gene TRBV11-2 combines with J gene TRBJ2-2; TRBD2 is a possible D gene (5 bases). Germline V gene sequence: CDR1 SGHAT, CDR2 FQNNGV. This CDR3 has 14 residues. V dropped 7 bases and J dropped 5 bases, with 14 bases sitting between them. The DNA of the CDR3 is TGTGCCAGCAACCCTACCCCGGGGACCGGGGAGCTGTTTTTT. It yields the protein CASNPTPGTGELFF.

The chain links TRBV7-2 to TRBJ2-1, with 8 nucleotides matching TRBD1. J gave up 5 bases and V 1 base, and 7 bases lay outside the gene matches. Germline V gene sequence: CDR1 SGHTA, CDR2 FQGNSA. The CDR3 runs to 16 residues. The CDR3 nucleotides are TGTGCCAGCAGCTTAGTATTGGGGACAGGTCACAATGAGCAGTTCTTC. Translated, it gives CASSLVLGTGHNEQFF.

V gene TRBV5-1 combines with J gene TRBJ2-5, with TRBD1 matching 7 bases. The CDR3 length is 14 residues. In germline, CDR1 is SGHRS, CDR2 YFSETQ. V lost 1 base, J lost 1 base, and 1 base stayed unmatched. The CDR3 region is CASSLRQGQETQYF. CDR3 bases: TGCGCCAGCAGCTTGCGACAGGGCCAAGAGACCCAGTACTTC.

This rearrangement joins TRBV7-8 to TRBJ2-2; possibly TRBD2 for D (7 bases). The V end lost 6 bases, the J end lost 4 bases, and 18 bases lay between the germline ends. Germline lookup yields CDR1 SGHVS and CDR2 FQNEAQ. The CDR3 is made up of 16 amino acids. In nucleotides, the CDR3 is TGTGCCAGCAGAAACGAGGCGAGGGGGGGCACCGGGGAGCTGTTTTTT. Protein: CASRNEARGGTGELFF. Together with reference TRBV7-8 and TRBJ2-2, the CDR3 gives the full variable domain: GAGVSQSPRYKVAKRGQDVALRCDPISGHVSLFWYQQALGQGPEFLTYFQNEAQLDKSGLPSDRFFAERPEGSVSTLKIQRTQQEDSAVYLCASRNEARGGTGELFFGEGSRLTVL.

CDR3 loop: CASSPQGAWGTDTQYF. For the CDR3, the DNA is TGTGCCAGCAGCCCACAGGGGGCGTGGGGCACAGATACGCAGTATTTT. V usage is TRBV7-9 and J usage is TRBJ2-3; 9 bases are a match to TRBD1. Trimming at V came to 5 bases and at J to 1 base, leaving 7 bases not matched to a gene. The germline CDR1 and CDR2 sequences are SEHNR and FQNEAQ (reference sequence). The CDR3 runs 16 residues.

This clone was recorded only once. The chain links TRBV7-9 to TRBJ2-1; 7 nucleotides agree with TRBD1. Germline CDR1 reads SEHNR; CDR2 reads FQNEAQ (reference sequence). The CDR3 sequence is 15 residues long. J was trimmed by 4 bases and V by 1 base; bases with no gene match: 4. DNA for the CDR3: TGTGCCAGCAGCTTAGGTGGGACAGAATACAATGAGCAGTTCTTC. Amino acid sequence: CASSLGGTEYNEQFF.

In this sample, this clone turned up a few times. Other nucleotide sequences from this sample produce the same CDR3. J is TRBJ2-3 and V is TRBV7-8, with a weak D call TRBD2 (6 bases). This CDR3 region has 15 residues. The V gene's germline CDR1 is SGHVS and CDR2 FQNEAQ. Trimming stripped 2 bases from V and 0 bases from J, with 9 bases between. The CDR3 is CASSLRSGSTDTQYF. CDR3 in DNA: TGTGCCAGCAGCTTAAGGAGCGGGAGCACAGATACGCAGTATTTT.

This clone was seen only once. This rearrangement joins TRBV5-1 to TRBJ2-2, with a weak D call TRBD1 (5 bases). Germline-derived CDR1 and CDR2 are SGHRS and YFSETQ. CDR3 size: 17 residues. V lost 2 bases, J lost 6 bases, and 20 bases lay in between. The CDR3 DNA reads TGCGCCAGCAGCTTAAAACGAGCAGGGATGGTCCCCGGGGAGCTGTTTTTT. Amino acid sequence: CASSLKRAGMVPGELFF.

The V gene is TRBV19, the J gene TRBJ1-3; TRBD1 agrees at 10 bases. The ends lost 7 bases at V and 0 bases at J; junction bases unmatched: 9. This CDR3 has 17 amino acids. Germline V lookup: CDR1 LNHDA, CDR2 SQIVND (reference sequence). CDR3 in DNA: TGTGCCAGTACCGGACAGGGGGAACTAATCTCTGGAAACACCATATATTTT. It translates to CASTGQGELISGNTIYF.

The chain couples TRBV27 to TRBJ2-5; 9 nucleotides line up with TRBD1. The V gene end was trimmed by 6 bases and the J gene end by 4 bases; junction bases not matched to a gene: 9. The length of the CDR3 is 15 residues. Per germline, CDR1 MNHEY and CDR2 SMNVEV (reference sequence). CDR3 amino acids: CASRTGQGRGETQYF. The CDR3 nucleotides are TGTGCCAGCAGGACGGGACAGGGTAGGGGAGAGACCCAGTACTTC.

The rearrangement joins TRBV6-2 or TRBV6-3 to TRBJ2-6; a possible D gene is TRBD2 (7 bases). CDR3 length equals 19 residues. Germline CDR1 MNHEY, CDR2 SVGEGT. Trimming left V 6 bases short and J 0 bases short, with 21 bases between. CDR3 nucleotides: TGTGCCAGCAGCCTCCTCCCGGCGGGGGCCTTCTCTGGGGCCAACGTCCTGACTTTC. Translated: CASSLLPAGAFSGANVLTF.

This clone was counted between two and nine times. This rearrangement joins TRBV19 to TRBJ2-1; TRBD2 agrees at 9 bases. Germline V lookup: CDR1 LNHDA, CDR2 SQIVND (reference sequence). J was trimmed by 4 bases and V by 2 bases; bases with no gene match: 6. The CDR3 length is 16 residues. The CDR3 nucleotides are TGTGCCAGTAGTATAAGCGGCCTAGCGGGATACAATGAGCAGTTCTTC. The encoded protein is CASSISGLAGYNEQFF.

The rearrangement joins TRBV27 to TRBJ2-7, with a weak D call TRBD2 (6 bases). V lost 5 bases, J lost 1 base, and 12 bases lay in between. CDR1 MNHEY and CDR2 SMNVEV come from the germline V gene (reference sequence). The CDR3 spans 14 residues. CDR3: CASSPTGGSYEQYF. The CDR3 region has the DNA TGTGCCAGCAGTCCTACCGGGGGTTCCTACGAGCAGTACTTC.

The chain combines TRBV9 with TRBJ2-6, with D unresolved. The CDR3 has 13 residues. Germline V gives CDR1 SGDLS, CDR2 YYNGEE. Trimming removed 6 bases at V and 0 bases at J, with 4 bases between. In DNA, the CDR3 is TGTGCCAGCACCGGCTCTGGGGCCAACGTCCTGACTTTC. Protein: CASTGSGANVLTF.

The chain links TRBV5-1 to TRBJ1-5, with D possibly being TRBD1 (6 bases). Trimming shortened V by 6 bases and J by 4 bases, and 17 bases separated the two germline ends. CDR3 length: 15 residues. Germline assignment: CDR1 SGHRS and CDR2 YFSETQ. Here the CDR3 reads CASIPTGKGNQPQHF. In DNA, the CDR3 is TGCGCCAGCATTCCCACAGGGAAGGGAAATCAGCCCCAGCATTTT.

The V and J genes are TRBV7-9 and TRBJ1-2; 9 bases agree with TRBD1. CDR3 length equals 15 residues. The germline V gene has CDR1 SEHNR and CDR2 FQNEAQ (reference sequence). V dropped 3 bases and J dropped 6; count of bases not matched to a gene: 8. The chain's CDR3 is CASSFRQGGKDGYTF. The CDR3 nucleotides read TGTGCCAGCAGCTTTAGACAGGGGGGAAAAGATGGCTACACCTTC.

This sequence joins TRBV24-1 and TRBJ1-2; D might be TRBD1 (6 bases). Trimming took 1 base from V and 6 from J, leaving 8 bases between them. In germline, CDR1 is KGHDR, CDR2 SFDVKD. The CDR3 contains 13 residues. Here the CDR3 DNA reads TGTGCCACCAGTGATTTAGGGGGAGATGGCTACACCTTC. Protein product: CATSDLGGDGYTF.